One and the same sample provided the 5 T cell receptor beta chains below, sequenced in a study of blood T cell repertoires in COVID-19. The protocol was immunoSEQ multiplex PCR, while the TCRdb copy is restricted to in-frame clones and leaves out a portion. Of over 150,000 clones listed, roughly 87% were seen once; the top ten hold around 7.3%. The specimen was peripheral blood. These TCRs come from a woman aged 70-85 years with COVID-19, enrolled during active disease.

CDR3 sequence (DNA): TGTGCCAGCAGTCTTTCCTTCTCCTACGAGCAGTACTTC. Translated: CASSLSFSYEQYF. The chain recombines TRBV5-4 with TRBJ2-7; no firm D call. Germline V gives CDR1 SGHNT, CDR2 YYREEE (reference sequence). The CDR3 consists of 13 residues. With 5 bases removed from V and 0 bases from J, the gap between germline ends came to 9 bases. The full variable domain, with the rest looked up from reference TRBV5-4 and TRBJ2-7, is ETGVTQSPTHLIKTRGQQVTLRCSSQSGHNTVSWYQQALGQGPQFIFQYYREEENGRGNFPPRFSGLQFPNYSSELNVNALELDDSALYLCASSLSFSYEQYFGPGTRLTVT.

V and J are TRBV25-1 and TRBJ2-3; no firm D call. The germline V gene encodes CDR1 MGHDK and CDR2 SYGVNS. The CDR3 is 12 residues long. Trimming left V 4 bases short and J 4 bases short, with 6 bases between. The DNA for the CDR3 is TGTGCCAGCAGTGGGTTAGCAGATACGCAGTATTTT. Translated, it gives CASSGLADTQYF.

The rearrangement uses TRBV7-2 and TRBJ1-6; 8 nucleotides match TRBD1. Germline V gene lookup returns CDR1 SGHTA and CDR2 FQGNSA. V shed 0 bases and J 7 bases; nucleotides not matched to a gene: 2. The CDR3 consists of 15 residues. DNA of the CDR3: TGTGCCAGCAGCTTAGCGACAGGGGTAAATTCACCCCTCCACTTT. Translated: CASSLATGVNSPLHF.

This chain connects TRBV6-5 to TRBJ2-1, with 11 bases fitting TRBD2. Germline V gene lookup returns CDR1 MNHEY and CDR2 SVGAGI. V was pared by 7 bases and J by 5 bases, with 7 bases of the junction left unmatched. This CDR3 is built from 15 residues. CDR3 nucleotides: TGTGCCAGCAATCCAGGGACTAGCGGCCACAATGAGCAGTTCTTC. It encodes CASNPGTSGHNEQFF.

V gene TRBV29-1 combines with J gene TRBJ2-7, with TRBD2 matching over 12 bases. Germline V CDR1 and CDR2: SQVTM, ANQGSEA. CDR3 length: 13 amino acids. V gave up 5 bases and J gave up 7 bases; unmatched junction bases: 6. The DNA for the CDR3 is TGCAGCGTTCGACTAGCGGGAGCTGGGGAGCAGTACTTC. This sequence encodes CSVRLAGAGEQYF.